Here is one T cell receptor (beta chain) with its context. Its antigen is not identified. The data were obtained in a study of identifying expanded T cells in peripheral blood. Notes on the study in general: Across healthy donors, higher total template counts meant significantly greater roughly 2-week count variance.

Generated by immunoSEQ multiplex PCR, the TCRdb table keeps only in-frame clones and is missing some. The sample lists roughly 100,000 clones, approximately 88% occurring once. V trimming: 3 bases; J trimming: 2 bases; junction bases outside the gene matches: 1. The germline CDR1 and CDR2 sequences are SGHNT and YYREEE (reference sequence). The CDR3 spans 13 residues. Collection occurred without any documented infections or immune events in donors. The gene calls are TRBV5-4 and TRBJ1-2, with 7 bases lining up with TRBD1. Specimen: blood. The TCR was taken from a person between 18 and 69 years old in good health. CDR3 protein: CASSWGQNYGYTF. In nucleotides, the CDR3 is TGTGCCAGCAGCTGGGGACAGAACTATGGCTACACCTTC.